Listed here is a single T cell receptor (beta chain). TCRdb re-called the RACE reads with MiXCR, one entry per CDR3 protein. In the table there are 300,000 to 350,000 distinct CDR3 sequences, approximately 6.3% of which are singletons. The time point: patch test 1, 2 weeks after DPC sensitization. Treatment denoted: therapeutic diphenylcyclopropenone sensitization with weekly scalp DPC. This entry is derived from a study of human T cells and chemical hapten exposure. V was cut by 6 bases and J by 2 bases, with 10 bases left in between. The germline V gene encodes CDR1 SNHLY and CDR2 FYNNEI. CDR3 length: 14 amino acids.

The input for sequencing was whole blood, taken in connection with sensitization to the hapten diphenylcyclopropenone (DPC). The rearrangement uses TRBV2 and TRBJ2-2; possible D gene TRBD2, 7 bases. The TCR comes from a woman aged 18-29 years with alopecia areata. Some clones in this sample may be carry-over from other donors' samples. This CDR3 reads CASRAGANTGELFF. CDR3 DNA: TGTGCCAGCAGGGCGGGGGCCAACACCGGGGAGCTGTTTTTT.